Below are 5 T cell receptor beta chains sequenced from a single sample in a study of T cell repertoires in cytomegalovirus infection. Via MiXCR, TCRdb re-called the reads, giving one row per CDR3 protein. The table includes fewer than 550,000 distinct CDR3 sequences, 31% detected once. Sample: PBMCs. The source of these receptors is a human donor in good health (CMV status not recorded). Some clones in this sample may be carry-over from other donors' samples.

This clonotype was observed many times. The rearrangement uses TRBV12-3 or TRBV12-4 and TRBJ1-1, with no clear D. This CDR3 is built from 15 residues. V lost 1 base, J lost 0 bases, and 9 bases lay in between. The CDR3 reads CASSLVGHMNTEAFF. The CDR3 DNA follows: TGTGCCAGCAGTTTAGTTGGGCACATGAACACTGAAGCTTTCTTT.

The J gene is TRBJ2-3, the V gene TRBV29-1; 9 bases align to TRBD2. In germline, CDR1 is SQVTM, CDR2 ANQGSEA. The ends lost 6 bases at V and 4 bases at J; junction bases unmatched: 8. CDR3 length equals 14 residues. The CDR3 loop reads CSVGGLAIPDTQYF. The DNA for the CDR3 is TGCAGCGTCGGGGGACTAGCTATCCCAGATACGCAGTATTTT.

The V and J genes are TRBV29-1 and TRBJ2-7; a possible D gene is TRBD2 (7 bases). V lost 5 bases to trimming and J lost 7 bases, with 15 bases between them. The CDR3 covers 12 residues. Per germline, CDR1 SQVTM and CDR2 ANQGSEA. The CDR3 bases are TGCAGCGTTCCTGGGGGGGCGGGGGAGCAGTACTTC. It encodes CSVPGGAGEQYF.

The chain's CDR3 is CASSQTRAAEYF. CDR3 nucleotides: TGTGCCAGCAGCCAGACGAGGGCTGCGGAGTACTTC. This chain connects TRBV12-3 or TRBV12-4 to TRBJ2-7, with D maybe TRBD2 (5 bases). This CDR3 region has 12 residues. Trimming cost V 6 bases and J 11 bases, with 17 bases left between them.

This clonotype has a handful of counts. This chain links TRBV28 with TRBJ1-4, with a possible D match to TRBD1 (5 bases). This CDR3 comprises 15 residues. Between the trimmed V and J ends, which lost 4 bases and 0 bases, there was a span of 9 bases. From germline, CDR1 is MDHEN and CDR2 SYDVKM. Here the CDR3 DNA reads TGTGCCAGCAGTTCGGGACCTGCAACTAATGAAAAACTGTTTTTT. Protein: CASSSGPATNEKLFF. Filled out from reference TRBV28 and TRBJ1-4, the complete variable domain reads DVKVTQSSRYLVKRTGEKVFLECVQDMDHENMFWYRQDPGLGLRLIYFSYDVKMKEKGDIPEGYSVSREKKERFSLILESASTNQTSMYLCASSSGPATNEKLFFGSGTQLSVL.